Presented here are 18 T cell receptor beta chains from one specimen sequenced in a study of monozygotic twins with inflammatory bowel disease (dated by TCRdb to about 2019). Libraries were prepared through 5' RACE. TCRdb shows the sequencer as Illumina HiSeq 2500. One entry per CDR3 protein sequence results from the TCRdb reprocessing of the reads, with DNA left out. The sample's clone listing holds approximately 400,000 distinct CDR3 sequences. The ten largest clones capture 2% to 3% of the sample. Sequencing was performed on blood. The source is a human donor with ulcerative colitis or Crohn's disease, or a healthy co-twin of an affected twin (not recorded which).

The chain employs TRBV6-6 and TRBJ1-6; as DNA is missing, the TRBD1 call by TCRdb cannot be tested. CDR1 MNHNY and CDR2 SVGAGI come from the germline V gene (reference sequence). This CDR3 region has 14 residues. CDR3 in amino acids: CASSSGTDTSPLHF.

The chain joins TRBV28 to TRBJ1-1; TCRdb selects TRBD1, and the lack of DNA leaves this call unchecked. CDR3 length equals 14 residues. Germline V gene sequence: CDR1 MDHEN, CDR2 SYDVKM. The CDR3 region is CASSLSPYISEAFF.

The chain uses TRBV20-1 and TRBJ1-4; TCRdb names TRBD1, which stays unverified in the absence of DNA. The CDR3 is made up of 13 amino acids. From germline, CDR1 is DFQATT and CDR2 SNEGSKA (reference sequence). CDR3 sequence reads: CSATRAANEKLFF.

This chain uses TRBV27 with TRBJ2-5; without DNA, the TCRdb call of TRBD1 cannot be checked. Germline CDR1 reads MNHEY; CDR2 reads SMNVEV (reference sequence). The CDR3 is 15 residues long. The CDR3 reads CASSLWGQQEETQYF.

This chain joins TRBV2 and TRBJ1-1; TCRdb's D gene call, TRBD1, goes unchecked for lack of DNA. This CDR3 is built from 15 residues. Per germline, CDR1 SNHLY and CDR2 FYNNEI. The CDR3: CATQSGTPRTTEAFF.

The chain joins TRBV29-1 to TRBJ1-1; with no DNA, the TCRdb D assignment of TRBD1 cannot be verified. CDR3 length: 14 amino acids. CDR1 is SQVTM and CDR2 is ANQGSEA in the germline V gene. The CDR3 loop is CSVGVSGGRTEAFF.

The chain has TRBV24-1 and TRBJ2-1; TCRdb proposes TRBD1, but this gene call is untestable without DNA. Germline V gene data show CDR1 as KGHDR and CDR2 as SFDVKD. The CDR3 loop spans 13 amino acids. CDR3 region: CATSLGGRNEQFF.

The chain carries TRBV7-6 and TRBJ2-7; TCRdb's assignment of TRBD1 cannot be checked, as there is no DNA. Germline lookup yields CDR1 SGHVS and CDR2 FNYEAQ. The CDR3 spans 15 residues. The CDR3 sequence: CASSPPGTGRYEQYF.

This CDR3 reads CASSLDRVSEAFF. This chain joins TRBV5-4 and TRBJ1-1. This CDR3 has 13 amino acids. From germline, CDR1 is SGHNT and CDR2 YYREEE (reference sequence). Variable domain in full (rest from reference TRBV5-4 and TRBJ1-1): ETGVTQSPTHLIKTRGQQVTLRCSSQSGHNTVSWYQQALGQGPQFIFQYYREEENGRGNFPPRFSGLQFPNYSSELNVNALELDDSALYLCASSLDRVSEAFFGQGTRLTVV.

This chain joins TRBV20-1 and TRBJ1-6; TCRdb returns TRBD1, unconfirmable since there is no DNA. Germline V CDR1 and CDR2: DFQATT, SNEGSKA (reference sequence). The CDR3 is made up of 19 amino acids. CDR3 sequence reads: CSARDNQGFGGSYNSPLHF.

The rearrangement links TRBV6-2 or TRBV6-3 to TRBJ2-3; checking the TCRdb D call of TRBD2 is not possible without DNA. Looked up from germline, CDR1 is MNHEY and CDR2 is SVGEGT. The CDR3 covers 15 residues. The chain's CDR3 is CASRTTSGGADTQYF.

The genes are TRBV29-1 and TRBJ2-7; no DNA is available, so the TRBD2 call from TCRdb remains unchecked. This CDR3 is 18 amino acids long. Germline V gives CDR1 SQVTM, CDR2 ANQGSEA. CDR3 sequence reads: CSVSQGNSGTRSSYEQYF.

The rearrangement joins TRBV12-3 or TRBV12-4 to TRBJ2-1; the TCRdb D gene call, TRBD2, has no DNA to confirm it. This CDR3 region has 15 residues. The CDR3: CASRLPLREKNEQFF.

The chain joins TRBV5-1 to TRBJ1-2; no DNA is available, so the TRBD1 call from TCRdb remains unchecked. The germline V gene has CDR1 SGHRS and CDR2 YFSETQ. The CDR3 extends over 13 amino acids. Here the CDR3 reads CASSSSGNYGYTF.

This chain uses TRBV30 with TRBJ2-5; the TCRdb call, TRBD2, lacks DNA for checking. Looked up from germline, CDR1 is GTSNPN and CDR2 is SVGIG (reference sequence). The CDR3 has 14 residues. This CDR3 is CAWSVGTREGTQYF.

The CDR3 sequence is CASSLPSGETQYF. The chain joins TRBV5-1 to TRBJ2-5. CDR1 and CDR2 from the germline V gene are SGHRS and YFSETQ. The CDR3 consists of 13 residues.

The chain uses TRBV4-1 and TRBJ2-7; the TCRdb call, TRBD2, lacks DNA for checking. The CDR3 loop spans 13 amino acids. Germline CDR1 reads MGHRA; CDR2 reads YSYEKL. This CDR3 is CASSQDAGTPQYF.

This sequence joins TRBV20-1 and TRBJ2-7; TCRdb indicates TRBD1, and absent DNA this call remains unverified. CDR1 and CDR2 (germline): DFQATT, SNEGSKA (reference sequence). There are 20 residues in the CDR3. The CDR3: CSARDTGGLGRYWGSYEQYF.